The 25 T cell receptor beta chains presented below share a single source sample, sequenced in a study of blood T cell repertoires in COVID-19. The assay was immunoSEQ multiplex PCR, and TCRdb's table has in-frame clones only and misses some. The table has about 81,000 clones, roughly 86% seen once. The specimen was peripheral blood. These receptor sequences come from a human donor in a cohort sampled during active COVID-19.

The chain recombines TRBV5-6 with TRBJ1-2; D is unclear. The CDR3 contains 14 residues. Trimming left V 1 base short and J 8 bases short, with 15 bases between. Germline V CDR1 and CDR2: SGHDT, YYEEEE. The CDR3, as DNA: TGTGCCAGCAGCTTGACAGTTCAATGGAGGGGCTACACCTTC. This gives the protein CASSLTVQWRGYTF.

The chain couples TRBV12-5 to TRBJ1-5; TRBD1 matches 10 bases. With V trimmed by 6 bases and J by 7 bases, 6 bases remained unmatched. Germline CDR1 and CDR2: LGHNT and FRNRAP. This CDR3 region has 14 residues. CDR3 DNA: TGTGCTAGTGGCCTGACAGGGGGCGGACAGCCCCAGCATTTT. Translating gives CASGLTGGGQPQHF. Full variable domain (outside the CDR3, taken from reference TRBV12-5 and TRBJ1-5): DARVTQTPRHKVTEMGQEVTMRCQPILGHNTVFWYRQTMMQGLELLAYFRNRAPLDDSGMPKDRFSAEMPDATLATLKIQPSEPRDSAVYFCASGLTGGGQPQHFGDGTRLSIL.

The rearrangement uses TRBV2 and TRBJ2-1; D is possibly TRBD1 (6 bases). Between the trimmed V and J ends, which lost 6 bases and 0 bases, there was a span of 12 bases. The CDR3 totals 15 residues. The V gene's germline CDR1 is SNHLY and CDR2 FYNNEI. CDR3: CASSQGWGSYNEQFF. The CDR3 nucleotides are TGTGCCAGCAGCCAGGGGTGGGGCTCCTACAATGAGCAGTTCTTC. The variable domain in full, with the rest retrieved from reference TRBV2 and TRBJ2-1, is EPEVTQTPSHQVTQMGQEVILRCVPISNHLYFYWYRQILGQKVEFLVSFYNNEISEKSEIFDDQFSVERPDGSNFTLKIRSTKLEDSAMYFCASSQGWGSYNEQFFGPGTRLTVL.

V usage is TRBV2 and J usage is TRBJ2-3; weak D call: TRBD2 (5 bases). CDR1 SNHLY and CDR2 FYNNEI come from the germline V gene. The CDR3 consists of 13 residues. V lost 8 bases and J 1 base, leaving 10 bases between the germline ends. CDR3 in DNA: TGTGCCAGCCAAGAGAGGGGCACAGATACGCAGTATTTT. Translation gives CASQERGTDTQYF.

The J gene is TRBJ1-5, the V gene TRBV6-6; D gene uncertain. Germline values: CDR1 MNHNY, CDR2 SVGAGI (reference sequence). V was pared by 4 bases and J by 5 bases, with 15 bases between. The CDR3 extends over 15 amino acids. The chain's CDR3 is CASSFREGTHQPQHF. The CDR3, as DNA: TGTGCCAGCAGTTTCCGGGAGGGAACCCATCAGCCCCAGCATTTT.

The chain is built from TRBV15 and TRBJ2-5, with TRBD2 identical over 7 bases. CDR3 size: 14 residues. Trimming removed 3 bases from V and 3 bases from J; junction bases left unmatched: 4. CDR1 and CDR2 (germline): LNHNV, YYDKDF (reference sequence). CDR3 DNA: TGTGCCACCAGCAGCAGGCTAGCGGAAGAGACCCAGTACTTC. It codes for CATSSRLAEETQYF.

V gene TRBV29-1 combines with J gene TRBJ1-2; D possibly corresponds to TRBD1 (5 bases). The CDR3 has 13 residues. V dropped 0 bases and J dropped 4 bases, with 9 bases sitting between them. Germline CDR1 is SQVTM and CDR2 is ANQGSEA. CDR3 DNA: TGCAGCGTTGAAGAAGGGGCCTCCTATGGCTACACCTTC. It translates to CSVEEGASYGYTF.

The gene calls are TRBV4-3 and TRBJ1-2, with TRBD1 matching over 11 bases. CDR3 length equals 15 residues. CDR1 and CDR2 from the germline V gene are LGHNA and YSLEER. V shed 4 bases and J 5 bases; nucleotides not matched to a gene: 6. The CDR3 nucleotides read TGCGCCAGCAGCCCTGGGACAGGGGGATCGTATGGCTACACCTTC. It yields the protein CASSPGTGGSYGYTF.

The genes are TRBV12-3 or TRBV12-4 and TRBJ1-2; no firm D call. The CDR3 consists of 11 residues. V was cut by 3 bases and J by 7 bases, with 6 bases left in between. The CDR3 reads CASSFVSGYTF. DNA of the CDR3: TGTGCCAGCAGTTTTGTATCTGGCTACACCTTC.

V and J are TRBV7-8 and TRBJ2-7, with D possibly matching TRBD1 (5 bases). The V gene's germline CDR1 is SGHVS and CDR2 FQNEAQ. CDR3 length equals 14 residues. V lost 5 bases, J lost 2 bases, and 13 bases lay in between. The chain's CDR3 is CASSPLTATYEQYF. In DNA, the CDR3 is TGTGCCAGCAGCCCTCTGACAGCAACCTACGAGCAGTACTTC. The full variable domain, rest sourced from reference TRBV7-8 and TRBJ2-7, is GAGVSQSPRYKVAKRGQDVALRCDPISGHVSLFWYQQALGQGPEFLTYFQNEAQLDKSGLPSDRFFAERPEGSVSTLKIQRTQQEDSAVYLCASSPLTATYEQYFGPGTRLTVT.

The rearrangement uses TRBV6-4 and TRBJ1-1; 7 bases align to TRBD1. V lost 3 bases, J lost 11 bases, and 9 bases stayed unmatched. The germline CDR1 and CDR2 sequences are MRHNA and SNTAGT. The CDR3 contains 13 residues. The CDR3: CASSEIDGTEAFF. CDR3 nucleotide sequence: TGTGCCAGCAGTGAAATAGATGGGACAGAGGCTTTCTTT.

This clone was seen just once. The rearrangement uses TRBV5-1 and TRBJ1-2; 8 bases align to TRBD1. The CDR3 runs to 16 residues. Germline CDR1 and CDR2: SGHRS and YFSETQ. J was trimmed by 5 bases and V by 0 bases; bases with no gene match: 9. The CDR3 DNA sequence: TGCGCCAGCAGCTTGGTTGGGACAGGATCTGGTTATGGCTACACCTTC. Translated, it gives CASSLVGTGSGYGYTF.

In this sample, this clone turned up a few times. This chain's CDR3 is CASRYRVVDTGELFF. CDR3 bases: TGTGCCAGCAGATACAGGGTGGTGGACACCGGGGAGCTGTTTTTT. The J gene is TRBJ2-2, the V gene TRBV2; the D gene is possibly TRBD1 (6 bases). Trimming cost V 6 bases and J 3 bases, with 14 bases left between them. The germline V gene has CDR1 SNHLY and CDR2 FYNNEI. This CDR3 has 15 residues.

CDR3 region: CASSRGEGVYGYTF. CDR3 DNA: TGTGCCAGCAGTCGGGGGGAGGGTGTCTATGGCTACACCTTC. The chain carries TRBV6-5 and TRBJ1-2; D may be TRBD1 (5 bases). The CDR3 is 14 residues long. Trimming cost V 5 bases and J 4 bases, with 14 bases left between them. Germline loops: CDR1 MNHEY, CDR2 SVGAGI.

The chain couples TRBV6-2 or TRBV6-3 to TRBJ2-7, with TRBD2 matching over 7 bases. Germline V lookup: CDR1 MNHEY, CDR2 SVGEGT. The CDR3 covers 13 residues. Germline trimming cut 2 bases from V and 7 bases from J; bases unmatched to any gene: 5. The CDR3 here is CASSYTTAGEQYF. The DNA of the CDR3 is TGTGCCAGCAGTTACACGACAGCGGGGGAGCAGTACTTC.

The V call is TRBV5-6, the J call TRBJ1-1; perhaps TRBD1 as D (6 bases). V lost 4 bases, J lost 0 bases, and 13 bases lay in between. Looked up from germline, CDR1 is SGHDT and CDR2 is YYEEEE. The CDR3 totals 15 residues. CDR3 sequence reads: CASSDRQVMNTEAFF. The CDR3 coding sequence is TGTGCCAGCAGCGATAGACAGGTCATGAACACTGAAGCTTTCTTT. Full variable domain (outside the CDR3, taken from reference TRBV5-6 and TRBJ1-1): DAGVTQSPTHLIKTRGQQVTLRCSPKSGHDTVSWYQQALGQGPQFIFQYYEEEERQRGNFPDRFSGHQFPNYSSELNVNALLLGDSALYLCASSDRQVMNTEAFFGQGTRLTVV.

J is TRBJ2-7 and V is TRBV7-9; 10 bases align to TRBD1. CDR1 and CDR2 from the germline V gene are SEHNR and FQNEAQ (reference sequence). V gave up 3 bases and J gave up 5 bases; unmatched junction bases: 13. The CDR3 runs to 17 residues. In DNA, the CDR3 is TGTGCCAGCAGCTTTAGTCGGCCCGGGACAGGGGTGCACGAGCAGTACTTC. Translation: CASSFSRPGTGVHEQYF.

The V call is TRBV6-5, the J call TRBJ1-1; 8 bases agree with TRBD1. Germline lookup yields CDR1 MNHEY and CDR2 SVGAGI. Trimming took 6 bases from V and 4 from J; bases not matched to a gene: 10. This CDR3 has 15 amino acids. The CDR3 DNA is TGTGCCAGCAGATCAACGACAGGGGTAGGCACTGAAGCTTTCTTT. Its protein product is CASRSTTGVGTEAFF.

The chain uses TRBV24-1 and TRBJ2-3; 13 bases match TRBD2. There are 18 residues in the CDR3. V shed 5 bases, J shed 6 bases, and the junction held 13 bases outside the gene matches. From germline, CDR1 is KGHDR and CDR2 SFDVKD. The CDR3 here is CATSGTPGTSGASDTQYF. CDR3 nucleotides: TGTGCCACCAGTGGAACCCCCGGGACTAGCGGGGCATCGGATACGCAGTATTTT.

CDR3: CASSLGNSGGRQETQYF. The CDR3 coding sequence is TGTGCCAGCAGCTTGGGGAACTCGGGGGGGAGACAAGAGACCCAGTACTTC. This rearrangement joins TRBV5-6 to TRBJ2-5, with TRBD2 matching over 8 bases. The CDR3 totals 17 residues. CDR1 is SGHDT and CDR2 is YYEEEE in the germline V gene. The ends lost 0 bases at V and 2 bases at J; junction bases unmatched: 9.

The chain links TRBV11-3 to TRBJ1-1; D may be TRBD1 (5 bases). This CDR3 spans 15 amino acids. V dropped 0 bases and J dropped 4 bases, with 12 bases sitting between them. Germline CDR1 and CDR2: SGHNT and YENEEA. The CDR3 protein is CASSLDARGGTEAFF. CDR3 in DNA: TGTGCCAGCAGCTTAGACGCGCGGGGGGGCACTGAAGCTTTCTTT. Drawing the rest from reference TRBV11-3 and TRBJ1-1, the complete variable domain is EAGVVQSPRYKIIEKKQPVAFWCNPISGHNTLYWYLQNLGQGPELLIRYENEEAVDDSQLPKDRFSAERLKGVDSTLKIQPAELGDSAVYLCASSLDARGGTEAFFGQGTRLTVV.

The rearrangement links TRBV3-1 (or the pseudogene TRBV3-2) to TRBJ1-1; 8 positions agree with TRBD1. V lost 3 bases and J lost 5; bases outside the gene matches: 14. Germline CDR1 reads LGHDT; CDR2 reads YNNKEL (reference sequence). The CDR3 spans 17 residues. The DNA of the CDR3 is TGTGCCAGCAGCCAGATGGGGGACAGGTCTGTAAAAACTGAAGCTTTCTTT. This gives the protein CASSQMGDRSVKTEAFF.

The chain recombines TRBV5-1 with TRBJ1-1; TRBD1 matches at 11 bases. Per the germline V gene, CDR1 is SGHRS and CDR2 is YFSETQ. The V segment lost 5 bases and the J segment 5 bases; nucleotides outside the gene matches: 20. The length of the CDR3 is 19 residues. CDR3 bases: TGCGCCAGCAGGCACGCCTGGGGGACAGGGGGACCAAAGAGGACTGAAGCTTTCTTT. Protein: CASRHAWGTGGPKRTEAFF.

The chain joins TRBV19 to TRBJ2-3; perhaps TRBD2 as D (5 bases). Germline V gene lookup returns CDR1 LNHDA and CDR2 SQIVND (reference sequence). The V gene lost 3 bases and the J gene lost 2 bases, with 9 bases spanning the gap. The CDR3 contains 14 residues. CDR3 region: CASSIRDDTDTQYF. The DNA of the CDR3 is TGTGCCAGTAGTATTCGGGATGACACAGATACGCAGTATTTT.

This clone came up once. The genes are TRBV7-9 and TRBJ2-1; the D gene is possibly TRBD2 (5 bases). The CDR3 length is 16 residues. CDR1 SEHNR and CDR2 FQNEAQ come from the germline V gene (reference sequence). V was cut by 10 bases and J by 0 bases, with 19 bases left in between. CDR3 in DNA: TGTGCCACGGCAGCGGCTACCCCCGGCTCCTACAATGAGCAGTTCTTC. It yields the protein CATAAATPGSYNEQFF.